These 13 T cell receptor beta chains originate from one sample sequenced in a study of blood T cell repertoires in COVID-19. The data were produced by immunoSEQ multiplex PCR, yet TCRdb's version contains in-frame clones alone and is incomplete. The data hold about 260,000 clones, with around four fifths observed a single time. The sequencing sample was made of peripheral blood. These receptors were obtained from a man aged 55 to 69 with acute or convalescent COVID-19.

The V call is TRBV29-1, the J call TRBJ2-1, with 13 bases fitting TRBD2. The V segment lost 0 bases and the J segment 2 bases; nucleotides outside the gene matches: 1. The CDR3 is 16 amino acids. CDR1 and CDR2 from the germline V gene are SQVTM and ANQGSEA. The CDR3 sequence is CSVEEGLAGTYNEQFF. CDR3 coding DNA: TGCAGCGTTGAAGAGGGACTAGCGGGAACCTACAATGAGCAGTTCTTC.

V is TRBV4-1 and J is TRBJ2-5, with TRBD2 matching over 14 bases. Per germline, CDR1 MGHRA and CDR2 YSYEKL. Trimming cost V 4 bases and J 6 bases; bases outside gene matches: 4. The CDR3 contains 15 residues. The CDR3 DNA reads as TGCGCCAGCAGCCGACTAGCGGGAGGGCTGAAGACCCAGTACTTC. This gives the protein CASSRLAGGLKTQYF.

This chain links TRBV6-5 with TRBJ2-3; 7 bases agree with TRBD2. CDR1 and CDR2 from the germline V gene are MNHEY and SVGAGI. V was pared by 2 bases and J by 5 bases, with 7 bases of the junction left unmatched. The CDR3 sequence is 15 residues long. CDR3: CASSYRAGLGDTQYF. In DNA form, the CDR3 reads TGTGCCAGCAGTTACAGAGCGGGATTGGGAGATACGCAGTATTTT.

J is TRBJ1-2 and V is TRBV6-5, with TRBD1 matching 9 bases. CDR3 length: 14 residues. Losses at the gene ends were 6 bases for V and 5 bases for J; bases not matched to a gene: 7. Germline CDR1 MNHEY, CDR2 SVGAGI. The chain's CDR3 is CASRPGQGGYGYTF. The CDR3 DNA sequence: TGTGCCAGCAGACCGGGACAGGGAGGTTATGGCTACACCTTC.

This chain joins TRBV2 and TRBJ2-5; 14 bases are a match to TRBD2. The CDR3 is 19 residues long. V lost 0 bases to trimming and J lost 1 base; unmatched junction nucleotides: 7. Germline V CDR1 and CDR2: SNHLY, FYNNEI. The CDR3 here is CASSEAKGLAGAIQETQYF. The DNA for the CDR3 is TGTGCCAGCAGTGAAGCTAAGGGACTAGCGGGGGCGATCCAAGAGACCCAGTACTTC. Looking up the rest from reference TRBV2 and TRBJ2-5 gives the full variable domain: EPEVTQTPSHQVTQMGQEVILRCVPISNHLYFYWYRQILGQKVEFLVSFYNNEISEKSEIFDDQFSVERPDGSNFTLKIRSTKLEDSAMYFCASSEAKGLAGAIQETQYFGPGTRLLVL.

The chain joins TRBV18 to TRBJ2-7; 8 positions match TRBD1. This CDR3 is built from 14 residues. The trim removed 3 bases at V and 3 bases at J, leaving 4 bases unmatched. CDR1 and CDR2 from the germline V gene are KGHSH and LQKENI. CDR3 nucleotides: TGTGCCAGCTCACCGGACAGGGTTCTCTACGAGCAGTACTTC. Protein sequence: CASSPDRVLYEQYF.

J is TRBJ1-1 and V is TRBV12-5, with D uncertain. CDR1 is LGHNT and CDR2 is FRNRAP in the germline V gene. Trimming took 7 bases from V and 4 from J, leaving 13 bases between them. CDR3 size: 13 residues. The DNA of the CDR3 is TGTGCTAGTGCCCCCAGCGGTGGCACTGAAGCTTTCTTT. Amino acid sequence: CASAPSGGTEAFF.

This clone was detected ten times or more. V is TRBV15 and J is TRBJ2-7, with D maybe TRBD1 (5 bases). The V and J ends lost 11 bases and 2 bases respectively, with 16 bases between them. The CDR3 runs 13 residues. The germline CDR1 and CDR2 sequences are LNHNV and YYDKDF (reference sequence). The CDR3 region has the DNA TGTGCCCCTCAAAGGGGCGAAGCCTACGAGCAGTACTTC. It is translated as CAPQRGEAYEQYF.

This clone has just a few counts. V is TRBV6-2 or TRBV6-3 and J is TRBJ2-3; possibly TRBD1 for D (7 bases). V shed 4 bases and J shed 6 bases, with 23 bases lying between them. This CDR3 is 17 amino acids long. Germline V lookup: CDR1 MNHEY, CDR2 SVGEGT. The CDR3 sequence is CASSSRQGLAGRDTQYF. The CDR3, as DNA: TGTGCCAGCAGTTCCAGACAGGGCCTCGCGGGACGGGATACGCAGTATTTT.

CDR3 amino acids: CSVHAGGREQFF. In nucleotides, the CDR3 is TGCAGCGTCCACGCGGGGGGGCGCGAGCAGTTCTTC. This chain joins TRBV29-1 and TRBJ2-1; 9 nucleotides match TRBD2. CDR3 size: 12 residues. Germline CDR1 reads SQVTM; CDR2 reads ANQGSEA. V shed 6 bases, J shed 10 bases, and the junction held 7 bases outside the gene matches.

This clone showed up just once. The chain recombines TRBV6-5 with TRBJ2-7; D remains ambiguous. This CDR3 spans 14 amino acids. CDR1 is MNHEY, CDR2 SVGAGI, per germline. V was pared by 0 bases and J by 2 bases, with 8 bases between. For the CDR3, the DNA is TGTGCCAGCAGTTACTCGGCAGGCCCCTACGAGCAGTACTTC. Translation: CASSYSAGPYEQYF.

The gene calls are TRBV7-9 and TRBJ2-2; 8 nucleotides match TRBD2. V was clipped by 5 bases and J by 6 bases; unmatched bases: 8. This CDR3 contains 15 residues. Germline CDR1 is SEHNR and CDR2 is FQNEAQ (reference sequence). The CDR3 region is CASSLRIAGSGELFF. As DNA, the CDR3 is TGTGCCAGCAGCCTCCGAATAGCGGGGTCCGGGGAGCTGTTTTTT.

V and J are TRBV5-1 and TRBJ2-3, with D possibly matching TRBD1 (5 bases). The germline CDR1 and CDR2 sequences are SGHRS and YFSETQ. Trimming removed 4 bases from V and 0 bases from J, with 15 bases in between. The CDR3 loop spans 16 amino acids. CDR3 sequence (DNA): TGCGCCAGCAGCCAGGGCCATCACTCTAGCACAGATACGCAGTATTTT. It specifies CASSQGHHSSTDTQYF.